This entry lists 22 T cell receptor beta chains sequenced from one sample in a study of beta chain features in type 1 diabetes. Sequenced material consisted of expressed TCRB transcripts (all of the isolated RNA was reverse transcribed). TCRdb keeps only in-frame clones here, not all; method: immunoSEQ multiplex PCR. Of about 360,000 clones in the sample, around 13% were seen once. The sample consisted of naive CD4+ T cells from blood. Receptors were obtained from a man between 18 and 29 years old in good health.

This clone was counted only a few times. The genes are TRBV30 and TRBJ2-7; TRBD2 matches at 7 bases. This CDR3 has 13 residues. Germline-derived CDR1 and CDR2 are GTSNPN and SVGIG (reference sequence). Germline trimming cut 5 bases from V and 7 bases from J; bases unmatched to any gene: 11. The CDR3 DNA sequence: TGTGCCTGGGGGAGGGTAGCGGGCGGTGAGCAGTACTTC. This codes for CAWGRVAGGEQYF.

In this sample, this clone turned up a few times. This chain connects TRBV7-3 to TRBJ2-1; no definite D call. CDR3 length: 15 amino acids. In germline, CDR1 is SGHTA, CDR2 FQGTGA. V dropped 2 bases and J dropped 0 bases, with 8 bases sitting between them. The CDR3 here is CASSLGPSSYNEQFF. The CDR3 DNA sequence: TGTGCCAGCAGCTTAGGCCCCAGCTCCTACAATGAGCAGTTCTTC. Supplemented by reference TRBV7-3 and TRBJ2-1, the full variable domain reads GAGVSQTPSNKVTEKGKYVELRCDPISGHTALYWYRQSLGQGPEFLIYFQGTGAADDSGLPNDRFFAVRPEGSVSTLKIQRTERGDSAVYLCASSLGPSSYNEQFFGPGTRLTVL.

This clone was detected only a few times. This sequence joins TRBV7-2 and TRBJ2-7; TRBD2 aligns across 7 bases. V was clipped by 0 bases and J by 7 bases; unmatched bases: 6. There are 14 residues in the CDR3. Looked up from germline, CDR1 is SGHTA and CDR2 is FQGNSA. CDR3 region: CASSLAIAGGEQYF. The CDR3 region has the DNA TGTGCCAGCAGCTTAGCGATAGCGGGTGGGGAGCAGTACTTC.

There are a few counts of this clone. Other DNA sequences in the same sample also yield this CDR3. This chain joins TRBV6-5 and TRBJ2-7; 9 positions match TRBD1. The CDR3 has 15 amino acids. The germline CDR1 and CDR2 sequences are MNHEY and SVGAGI. Germline trimming cut 0 bases from V and 4 bases from J; bases unmatched to any gene: 4. As DNA, the CDR3 is TGTGCCAGCAGTTACTCTGGGACAGGGAGTTACGAGCAGTACTTC. Translation: CASSYSGTGSYEQYF.

This clone was picked up a small number of times. The rearrangement joins TRBV19 to TRBJ2-7, with TRBD1 identical over 9 bases. The CDR3 length is 15 residues. V gave up 7 bases and J gave up 5 bases; unmatched junction bases: 12. The germline V gene encodes CDR1 LNHDA and CDR2 SQIVND (reference sequence). The CDR3 sequence is CASKTGTGLVNEQYF. CDR3 sequence (DNA): TGTGCCAGTAAAACCGGGACAGGGCTAGTTAACGAGCAGTACTTC.

The V gene is TRBV7-6, the J gene TRBJ1-5; 8 nucleotides align to TRBD1. J lost 5 bases, V lost 4 bases, and 4 bases had no gene match. The germline V gene has CDR1 SGHVS and CDR2 FNYEAQ. The CDR3 is 14 residues long. The CDR3 sequence is CASSSTGDDQPQHF. Here the CDR3 DNA reads TGTGCCAGCAGCTCGACAGGGGACGATCAGCCCCAGCATTTT.

A few counts support this clone. This chain uses TRBV18 with TRBJ2-7; 10 positions match TRBD2. The CDR3 is 13 residues long. The germline V gene encodes CDR1 KGHSH and CDR2 LQKENI. V was pared by 6 bases and J by 3 bases, with 2 bases of the junction left unmatched. CDR3 residues: CASSRTSGYEQYF. CDR3 in DNA: TGTGCCAGCTCCAGGACTAGCGGCTACGAGCAGTACTTC.

The CDR3 DNA is TGTGCCAGCACTCATACGAGGACAGGGACCTATGGCTACACCTTC. Amino acid sequence: CASTHTRTGTYGYTF. The V gene is TRBV6-5, the J gene TRBJ1-2; 8 bases align to TRBD1. This CDR3 is built from 15 residues. After removal of 7 bases from V and 4 bases from J, the junction contained 11 bases not matched to a gene. Germline CDR1 reads MNHEY; CDR2 reads SVGAGI.

This clone was detected a few times. This sequence joins TRBV6-6 and TRBJ1-5; D remains unclear. Per germline, CDR1 MNHNY and CDR2 SVGAGI (reference sequence). The germline V and J ends were trimmed by 0 bases and 3 bases, with 9 bases remaining between them. The CDR3 contains 15 residues. CDR3 region: CASSYSSQDNQPQHF. The DNA for the CDR3 is TGTGCCAGCAGTTACTCGAGTCAGGACAATCAGCCCCAGCATTTT.

This clone was detected a few times. This chain joins TRBV5-1 and TRBJ2-7, with 7 nucleotides matching TRBD1. Germline assignment: CDR1 SGHRS and CDR2 YFSETQ. The ends lost 1 base at V and 5 bases at J; junction bases unmatched: 6. The CDR3 is 14 amino acids. The CDR3, as DNA: TGCGCCAGCAGCTTGTACAGGGGAGTGAACGAGCAGTACTTC. Amino acid sequence: CASSLYRGVNEQYF. The variable domain in full, with the rest retrieved from reference TRBV5-1 and TRBJ2-7, is KAGVTQTPRYLIKTRGQQVTLSCSPISGHRSVSWYQQTPGQGLQFLFEYFSETQRNKGNFPGRFSGRQFSNSRSEMNVSTLELGDSALYLCASSLYRGVNEQYFGPGTRLTVT.

The chain is built from TRBV30 and TRBJ1-2; unclear D gene. V was clipped by 0 bases and J by 1 base, with 12 bases between them. Germline V gene sequence: CDR1 GTSNPN, CDR2 SVGIG (reference sequence). The CDR3 totals 15 residues. This chain's CDR3 is CAWSVSSWYNYGYTF. The DNA for the CDR3 is TGTGCCTGGAGTGTGTCGAGCTGGTATAACTATGGCTACACCTTC.

In its sample, this clone was seen a few times. The CDR3 spells CASTILRVANTEAFF. In DNA, the CDR3 is TGTGCCAGCACTATTCTCAGGGTGGCGAACACTGAAGCTTTCTTT. The J gene is TRBJ1-1, the V gene TRBV28, with D possibly being TRBD1 (5 bases). V lost 7 bases to trimming and J lost 1 base, with 16 bases between them. This CDR3 region has 15 residues. Germline values: CDR1 MDHEN, CDR2 SYDVKM.

The chain recombines TRBV6-6 with TRBJ2-7; tentatively, D is TRBD2 (6 bases). The CDR3 extends over 16 amino acids. Between the trimmed V and J ends, which lost 7 bases and 5 bases, there was a span of 24 bases. CDR1 and CDR2 (germline): MNHNY, SVGAGI (reference sequence). The chain's CDR3 is CASTGQGLPLTNEQYF. The DNA of the CDR3 is TGTGCCAGCACAGGTCAGGGACTCCCCTTAACGAACGAGCAGTACTTC.

This clone occurred a few times. V and J are TRBV30 and TRBJ1-3; TRBD1 might be the D (5 bases). V shed 4 bases and J shed 0 bases, with 16 bases lying between them. The length of the CDR3 is 16 residues. CDR1 is GTSNPN and CDR2 is SVGIG in the germline V gene (reference sequence). Here the CDR3 reads CAWIGGTGNSGNTIYF. DNA of the CDR3: TGTGCCTGGATAGGAGGGACGGGGAACTCTGGAAACACCATATATTTT.

This clone has only a few counts. The identical CDR3 is also encoded by other nucleotide sequences in the sample. The chain joins TRBV7-9 to TRBJ1-2, with a possible D match to TRBD1 (5 bases). Germline assignment: CDR1 SEHNR and CDR2 FQNEAQ (reference sequence). The CDR3 has 13 amino acids. V lost 4 bases and J lost 4, with 10 bases in between. As DNA, the CDR3 is TGTGCCAGCAGCTCCGACAGCCTCTATGGCTACACCTTC. Translated: CASSSDSLYGYTF.

V usage is TRBV25-1 and J usage is TRBJ1-1; D possibly corresponds to TRBD1 (5 bases). The CDR3 consists of 13 residues. V was cut by 6 bases and J by 4 bases, with 12 bases left in between. CDR1 and CDR2 from the germline V gene are MGHDK and SYGVNS. As DNA, the CDR3 is TGTGCCAGCAGCTTTCGACAGAGCACTGAAGCTTTCTTT. It translates to CASSFRQSTEAFF.

This clone showed up just a few times. The gene calls are TRBV14 and TRBJ2-2, with 7 positions matching TRBD2. The CDR3 covers 15 residues. Germline V gene lookup returns CDR1 SGHDN and CDR2 FVKESK. The ends lost 5 bases at V and 6 bases at J; junction bases unmatched: 9. This CDR3 reads CASSRLERDPGELFF. As DNA, the CDR3 is TGTGCCAGCAGCAGGCTGGAGCGGGACCCCGGGGAGCTGTTTTTT.

This clone showed up just a few times. The rearrangement joins TRBV4-2 to TRBJ2-5; TRBD1 aligns across 7 bases. From germline, CDR1 is LGHNA and CDR2 YNFKEQ. The CDR3 runs 15 residues. With V trimmed by 0 bases and J by 5 bases, 6 bases remained unmatched. The CDR3 sequence is CASSQDRQGRETQYF. The CDR3 DNA sequence: TGTGCCAGCAGCCAAGATAGACAGGGTAGGGAGACCCAGTACTTC.

This clone was seen a few times. V usage is TRBV28 and J usage is TRBJ1-1; TRBD1 might be the D (6 bases). This CDR3 is built from 14 residues. Germline assignment: CDR1 MDHEN and CDR2 SYDVKM. V was pared by 3 bases and J by 11 bases, with 19 bases between. This chain's CDR3 is CASSFRDWGPGAFF. As DNA, the CDR3 is TGTGCCAGCAGTTTCCGTGACTGGGGGCCAGGGGCTTTCTTT. Full variable domain (remainder filled in from reference TRBV28 and TRBJ1-1): DVKVTQSSRYLVKRTGEKVFLECVQDMDHENMFWYRQDPGLGLRLIYFSYDVKMKEKGDIPEGYSVSREKKERFSLILESASTNQTSMYLCASSFRDWGPGAFFGQGTRLTVV.

There are a few counts of this clone. The chain employs TRBV5-4 and TRBJ2-3; 10 nucleotides line up with TRBD2. The CDR3 contains 14 residues. V lost 4 bases and J lost 5; bases outside the gene matches: 4. Germline V gene lookup returns CDR1 SGHNT and CDR2 YYREEE (reference sequence). CDR3 amino acids: CASSPKRGGDTQYF. CDR3 nucleotides: TGTGCCAGCAGCCCAAAGCGGGGGGGAGATACGCAGTATTTT.

This clone was counted only a few times. The chain joins TRBV18 to TRBJ1-1, with a tentative D call TRBD1 (5 bases). The V and J ends lost 4 bases and 3 bases respectively, with 15 bases between them. Germline V lookup: CDR1 KGHSH, CDR2 LQKENI. The CDR3 totals 15 residues. The CDR3 is CASSLQVTRDTEAFF. The DNA of the CDR3 is TGTGCCAGCTCACTACAGGTTACCAGGGACACTGAAGCTTTCTTT. Supplemented by reference TRBV18 and TRBJ1-1, the full variable domain reads NAGVMQNPRHLVRRRGQEARLRCSPMKGHSHVYWYRQLPEEGLKFMVYLQKENIIDESGMPKERFSAEFPKEGPSILRIQQVVRGDSAAYFCASSLQVTRDTEAFFGQGTRLTVV.

The chain links TRBV18 to TRBJ2-7, with D unclear. The CDR3 is made up of 12 amino acids. The germline V and J ends were trimmed by 1 base and 5 bases, with 6 bases remaining between them. Germline CDR1 is KGHSH and CDR2 is LQKENI. The CDR3 DNA sequence: TGTGCCAGCTCACCACTTCAGGACGAGCAGTACTTC. Protein sequence: CASSPLQDEQYF. Looking up the rest from reference TRBV18 and TRBJ2-7 gives the full variable domain: NAGVMQNPRHLVRRRGQEARLRCSPMKGHSHVYWYRQLPEEGLKFMVYLQKENIIDESGMPKERFSAEFPKEGPSILRIQQVVRGDSAAYFCASSPLQDEQYFGPGTRLTVT.